The 28 T cell receptor beta chains reported below all come from one sample, sequenced in a study of blood T cell repertoires in COVID-19. Assay: immunoSEQ multiplex PCR; the TCRdb copy retains only in-frame clones and omits some. This sample has roughly 17,000 clones, with over 75% found just once. The specimen sequenced was peripheral blood. These receptors all stem from a human donor in a cohort sampled during active COVID-19.

The chain joins TRBV3-1 (or the pseudogene TRBV3-2) to TRBJ1-2; a weak D match, TRBD1 (5 bases). Per the germline V gene, CDR1 is LGHDT and CDR2 is YNNKEL (reference sequence). CDR3 length: 13 residues. Trimming left V 6 bases short and J 5 bases short, with 13 bases between. The CDR3 region is CASSEAGTYGYTF. The CDR3 DNA reads as TGTGCCAGCAGTGAAGCGGGGACGTATGGCTACACCTTC.

The chain has TRBV7-9 and TRBJ1-4; possible D gene TRBD1, 6 bases. Trimming removed 1 base at V and 1 base at J, with 7 bases between. Germline V gene sequence: CDR1 SEHNR, CDR2 FQNEAQ (reference sequence). The CDR3 loop spans 15 amino acids. For the CDR3, the DNA is TGTGCCAGCAGCTTAGAAGGGGGAACTAATGAAAAACTGTTTTTT. Amino acid sequence: CASSLEGGTNEKLFF. The full variable domain, completed using reference TRBV7-9 and TRBJ1-4, is DTGVSQNPRHKITKRGQNVTFRCDPISEHNRLYWYRQTLGQGPEFLTYFQNEAQLEKSRLLSDRFSAERPKGSFSTLEIQRTEQGDSAMYLCASSLEGGTNEKLFFGSGTQLSVL.

The J gene is TRBJ1-2, the V gene TRBV20-1; 7 positions match TRBD1. Trimming cost V 3 bases and J 6 bases; bases outside gene matches: 10. CDR1 and CDR2 from the germline V gene are DFQATT and SNEGSKA (reference sequence). The CDR3 length is 14 residues. The CDR3 reads CSASWAGGDDGYTF. The CDR3 nucleotides read TGCAGTGCTAGTTGGGCAGGGGGTGATGATGGCTACACCTTC.

The table lists this clone with a count of one. Other DNA sequences of this sample code for an identical CDR3. The chain couples TRBV12-3 or TRBV12-4 to TRBJ1-1; the D gene is possibly TRBD1 (6 bases). The CDR3 runs 13 residues. The germline V and J ends were trimmed by 3 bases and 4 bases, with 9 bases remaining between them. CDR3 DNA: TGTGCCAGCAGTTTGACAGGTCCCACTGAAGCTTTCTTT. It is translated as CASSLTGPTEAFF.

The gene calls are TRBV4-1 and TRBJ1-2; no firm D call. The CDR3 sequence is 14 residues long. The V and J ends lost 2 bases and 8 bases respectively, with 15 bases between them. Germline CDR1 is MGHRA and CDR2 is YSYEKL. The DNA of the CDR3 is TGCGCCAGCAGCCAATTCCTCGGAGGACGAGGCTACACCTTC. This sequence encodes CASSQFLGGRGYTF.

J is TRBJ1-4 and V is TRBV2; tentative D call: TRBD1 (6 bases). The CDR3 has 15 amino acids. Germline V lookup: CDR1 SNHLY, CDR2 FYNNEI. Trimming cost V 6 bases and J 8 bases, with 19 bases left between them. CDR3 loop: CASSPEDRAWEKLFF. The CDR3 DNA reads TGTGCCAGCAGCCCTGAGGACAGAGCTTGGGAAAAACTGTTTTTT.

The genes are TRBV4-2 and TRBJ2-3, with 10 bases that match TRBD2. V lost 6 bases to trimming and J lost 2 bases; unmatched junction nucleotides: 5. Germline values: CDR1 LGHNA, CDR2 YNFKEQ. This CDR3 region has 15 residues. Here the CDR3 DNA reads TGTGCCAGCAGTTCTCTAGCGGGGGACACAGATACGCAGTATTTT. Residues: CASSSLAGDTDTQYF.

The chain is built from TRBV6-4 and TRBJ2-2, with D hard to call. The CDR3 has 14 amino acids. The germline V gene has CDR1 MRHNA and CDR2 SNTAGT. Trimming pared 6 bases from V and 2 bases from J, leaving 10 bases between. The CDR3 region is CASRGQGNTGELFF. In DNA form, the CDR3 reads TGTGCCAGCAGGGGCCAAGGCAACACCGGGGAGCTGTTTTTT.

This clone showed up just a few times. The gene calls are TRBV5-6 and TRBJ2-2, with 9 bases aligning to TRBD1. This CDR3 has 16 residues. The trim removed 5 bases at V and 2 bases at J, leaving 7 bases unmatched. Germline V gene lookup returns CDR1 SGHDT and CDR2 YYEEEE. For the CDR3, the DNA is TGTGCCAGCAGGGGGATGACAGGGGGAAACACCGGGGAGCTGTTTTTT. Translating it yields CASRGMTGGNTGELFF.

The V call is TRBV6-5, the J call TRBJ2-2; D unresolved. V lost 3 bases, J lost 5 bases, and 13 bases lay in between. CDR1 and CDR2 from the germline V gene are MNHEY and SVGAGI. The CDR3 covers 15 residues. CDR3 sequence reads: CASSYQGVRTGELFF. The CDR3 region has the DNA TGTGCCAGCAGTTATCAAGGAGTAAGGACCGGGGAGCTGTTTTTT.

The rearrangement uses TRBV20-1 and TRBJ1-1; D gene uncertain. Looked up from germline, CDR1 is DFQATT and CDR2 is SNEGSKA (reference sequence). Trimming stripped 5 bases from V and 1 base from J, with 5 bases between. There are 11 residues in the CDR3. The CDR3 coding sequence is TGCAGTGCTCCGCGGAACACTGAAGCTTTCTTT. This codes for CSAPRNTEAFF.

This sequence joins TRBV4-1 and TRBJ2-1; tentative D call: TRBD2 (6 bases). Trimming took 0 bases from V and 0 from J, leaving 9 bases between them. Per the germline V gene, CDR1 is MGHRA and CDR2 is YSYEKL. The CDR3 runs 16 residues. The CDR3: CASSQEGRSSYNEQFF. DNA for the CDR3: TGCGCCAGCAGCCAAGAAGGGAGGAGCTCCTACAATGAGCAGTTCTTC.

V gene TRBV9 combines with J gene TRBJ2-7; D remains ambiguous. Trimming left V 0 bases short and J 2 bases short, with 12 bases between. Germline loops: CDR1 SGDLS, CDR2 YYNGEE. The CDR3 is 15 residues long. The CDR3 protein is CASSVAFGGTYEQYF. The CDR3 DNA reads as TGTGCCAGCAGCGTAGCTTTCGGCGGTACCTACGAGCAGTACTTC.

V usage is TRBV27 and J usage is TRBJ2-1; TRBD1 matches at 10 bases. CDR1 and CDR2 (germline): MNHEY, SMNVEV (reference sequence). The J segment lost 2 bases and the V segment lost 3 bases, leaving 4 bases of the junction unmatched. The CDR3 is 16 amino acids. In DNA, the CDR3 is TGTGCCAGCAGTTTTCTCGGGACAGGGGCCTACAATGAGCAGTTCTTC. Residues: CASSFLGTGAYNEQFF.

V and J are TRBV24-1 and TRBJ2-7; the D is unclear. CDR1 and CDR2 (germline): KGHDR, SFDVKD. CDR3 size: 12 residues. V was shortened by 3 bases and J by 3 bases, with 5 bases between the two germline ends. CDR3 sequence: CATSDPSYEQYF. Here the CDR3 DNA reads TGTGCCACCAGTGATCCCAGCTACGAGCAGTACTTC.

J is TRBJ2-1 and V is TRBV11-3; TRBD2 matches 14 bases. The CDR3 is 16 amino acids. Germline CDR1 and CDR2: SGHNT and YENEEA. J was trimmed by 3 bases and V by 5 bases; bases with no gene match: 3. In DNA form, the CDR3 reads TGTGCCAGCAGCCTGGGACTAGCGGGAGACTACAATGAGCAGTTCTTC. Amino acids: CASSLGLAGDYNEQFF.

This clone appeared a few times. This chain joins TRBV14 and TRBJ2-7, with 9 bases that match TRBD1. The CDR3 runs 17 residues. With V trimmed by 2 bases and J by 0 bases, 8 bases remained unmatched. Per germline, CDR1 SGHDN and CDR2 FVKESK. The CDR3, as DNA: TGTGCCAGCAGCCAATACCTTGGGACAGGGAGCTCCTACGAGCAGTACTTC. Protein product: CASSQYLGTGSSYEQYF.

This chain uses TRBV29-1 with TRBJ1-1; no clear D. In germline, CDR1 is SQVTM, CDR2 ANQGSEA. Trimming cost V 7 bases and J 2 bases, with 17 bases left between them. This CDR3 has 14 amino acids. The chain's CDR3 is CSGSQKGVNTEAFF. The CDR3 nucleotides are TGCAGCGGTTCTCAAAAGGGAGTCAACACTGAAGCTTTCTTT. Based on the CDR3 plus reference TRBV29-1 and TRBJ1-1, the full variable domain is SAVISQKPSRDICQRGTSLTIQCQVDSQVTMMFWYRQQPGQSLTLIATANQGSEATYESGFVIDKFPISRPNLTFSTLTVSNMSPEDSSIYLCSGSQKGVNTEAFFGQGTRLTVV.

The rearrangement joins TRBV27 to TRBJ1-5; 8 positions agree with TRBD1. The J segment lost 11 bases and the V segment lost 6 bases, leaving 9 bases of the junction unmatched. Germline V gives CDR1 MNHEY, CDR2 SMNVEV (reference sequence). This CDR3 has 13 amino acids. CDR3 bases: TGTGCCAGCAGCCGGACAGGGTCCGAGTCCCAGCATTTT. It encodes CASSRTGSESQHF.

The chain combines TRBV2 with TRBJ1-2, with TRBD1 matching over 7 bases. The junction had 9 bases not matched to a gene; V was cut back by 5 bases and J by 0 bases. The CDR3 runs to 16 residues. Germline CDR1 reads SNHLY; CDR2 reads FYNNEI. CDR3 in amino acids: CASSYRGRMANYGYTF. For the CDR3, the DNA is TGTGCCAGCAGTTACAGGGGCCGCATGGCTAACTATGGCTACACCTTC.

This clone was counted a few times. The J gene is TRBJ2-7, the V gene TRBV4-1, with TRBD1 identical over 9 bases. The CDR3 sequence is 14 residues long. The germline CDR1 and CDR2 sequences are MGHRA and YSYEKL. V lost 4 bases, J lost 2 bases, and 3 bases stayed unmatched. DNA of the CDR3: TGCGCCAGCAGCCGCGGGACAGGGACCTACGAGCAGTACTTC. Protein product: CASSRGTGTYEQYF.

The chain is built from TRBV7-9 and TRBJ1-1; tentatively, D is TRBD1 (6 bases). The CDR3 is 15 residues long. Looked up from germline, CDR1 is SEHNR and CDR2 is FQNEAQ (reference sequence). Trimming took 5 bases from V and 2 from J, leaving 15 bases between them. In nucleotides, the CDR3 is TGTGCCAGCAGCCTCCGGGACATACAAAACACTGAAGCTTTCTTT. This encodes CASSLRDIQNTEAFF.

The chain is built from TRBV6-5 and TRBJ1-4; 7 bases line up with TRBD1. The CDR3 is 14 amino acids. V lost 6 bases to trimming and J lost 5 bases; unmatched junction nucleotides: 6. CDR1 is MNHEY and CDR2 is SVGAGI in the germline V gene. Written as DNA, the CDR3 is TGTGCCAGCAGGGTAGGGACAGTCAATGAAAAACTGTTTTTT. This translates into CASRVGTVNEKLFF.

The chain carries TRBV3-1 (or the pseudogene TRBV3-2) and TRBJ2-7, with 9 bases aligning to TRBD1. The V gene's germline CDR1 is LGHDT and CDR2 YNNKEL (reference sequence). The CDR3 loop spans 14 amino acids. V shed 3 bases, J shed 9 bases, and the junction held 9 bases outside the gene matches. CDR3 DNA: TGTGCCAGCAGCCATCTAGACAGGGGGATTGGGCAGTACTTC. It encodes CASSHLDRGIGQYF.

The chain links TRBV5-1 to TRBJ2-7; TRBD2 matches at 8 bases. The CDR3 is 17 amino acids. The germline CDR1 and CDR2 sequences are SGHRS and YFSETQ. V trimming: 4 bases; J trimming: 0 bases; junction bases outside the gene matches: 12. DNA of the CDR3: TGCGCCAGCAGCAGAACAACCGGGACTAGACCCTCCTACGAGCAGTACTTC. Translating it yields CASSRTTGTRPSYEQYF. Combining the CDR3 with reference TRBV5-1 and TRBJ2-7 gives the whole variable domain KAGVTQTPRYLIKTRGQQVTLSCSPISGHRSVSWYQQTPGQGLQFLFEYFSETQRNKGNFPGRFSGRQFSNSRSEMNVSTLELGDSALYLCASSRTTGTRPSYEQYFGPGTRLTVT.

This clone was seen a single time. This sequence joins TRBV9 and TRBJ2-3; 7 nucleotides agree with TRBD2. Germline trimming cut 2 bases from V and 0 bases from J; bases unmatched to any gene: 9. The germline CDR1 and CDR2 sequences are SGDLS and YYNGEE. The length of the CDR3 is 17 residues. Here the CDR3 DNA reads TGTGCCAGCAGCGTCCTCGGACTAGTGAGTAGCACAGATACGCAGTATTTT. Residues: CASSVLGLVSSTDTQYF.

V gene TRBV20-1 combines with J gene TRBJ1-2, with 8 bases matching TRBD1. CDR1 is DFQATT and CDR2 is SNEGSKA in the germline V gene (reference sequence). V shed 3 bases and J 7 bases; nucleotides not matched to a gene: 13. The length of the CDR3 is 15 residues. The CDR3 is CSASVTATGGLGYTF. CDR3 bases: TGCAGTGCTAGTGTAACTGCAACAGGGGGGCTTGGCTACACCTTC.

V and J are TRBV10-1 and TRBJ2-7, with 9 bases lining up with TRBD1. Trimming took 2 bases from V and 5 from J; bases not matched to a gene: 7. The CDR3 has 15 residues. Germline loops: CDR1 WNHNN, CDR2 SYGVQD (reference sequence). The CDR3 reads CASSEGQGISNEQYF. The CDR3 nucleotides read TGCGCCAGCAGTGAGGGACAGGGGATAAGCAACGAGCAGTACTTC.